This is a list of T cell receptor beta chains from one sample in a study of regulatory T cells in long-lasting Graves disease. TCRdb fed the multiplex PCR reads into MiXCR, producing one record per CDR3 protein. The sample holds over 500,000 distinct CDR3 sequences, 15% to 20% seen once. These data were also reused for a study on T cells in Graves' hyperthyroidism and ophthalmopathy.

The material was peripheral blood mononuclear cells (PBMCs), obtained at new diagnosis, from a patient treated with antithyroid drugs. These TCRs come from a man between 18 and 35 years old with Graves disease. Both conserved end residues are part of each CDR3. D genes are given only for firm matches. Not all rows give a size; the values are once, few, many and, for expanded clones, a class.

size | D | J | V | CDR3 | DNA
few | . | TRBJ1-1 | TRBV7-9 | CASSLAGSLNTEAFF | TGTGCCAGCAGCTTAGCGGGCAGCTTGAACACTGAAGCTTTCTTT
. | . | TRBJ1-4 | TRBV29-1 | CSAGGVREKLFF | TGCAGCGCCGGTGGGGTGAGAGAAAAACTGTTTTTT
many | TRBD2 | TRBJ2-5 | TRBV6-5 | CASSSPGGGPQETQYF | TGTGCCAGCAGTTCCCCGGGAGGCGGCCCTCAAGAGACCCAGTACTTC
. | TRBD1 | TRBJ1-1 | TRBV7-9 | CASSPEVGQGVNTEAFF | TGTGCCAGCAGCCCCGAAGTGGGACAGGGGGTGAACACTGAAGCTTTCTTT
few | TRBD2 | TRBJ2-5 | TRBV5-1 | CASSLTTSGAQETQYF | TGCGCCAGCAGCCTTACCACTAGCGGGGCGCAAGAGACCCAGTACTTC
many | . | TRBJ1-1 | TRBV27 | CASSEKMNTEAFF | TGTGCCAGCTCGGAAAAAATGAACACTGAAGCTTTCTTT
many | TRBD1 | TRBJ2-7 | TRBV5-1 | CASSRGQGNDEQYF | TGCGCCAGCAGCCGGGGACAGGGAAACGACGAGCAGTACTTC
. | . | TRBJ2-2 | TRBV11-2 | CASSPITPRGPGELFF | TGTGCCAGCAGCCCAATTACACCTAGGGGACCCGGGGAGCTGTTTTTT
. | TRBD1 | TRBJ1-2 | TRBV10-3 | CAISEEDRGPYGYTF | TGTGCCATCAGTGAGGAGGACAGGGGGCCCTATGGCTACACCTTC
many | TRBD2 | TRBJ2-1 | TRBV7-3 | CASSLRRSSGPNEQFF | TGTGCCAGCAGCTTACGTAGATCTAGCGGGCCCAATGAGCAGTTCTTC
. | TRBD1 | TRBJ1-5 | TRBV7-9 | CASSLVPGGVDQPQHF | TGTGCCAGCAGCTTAGTCCCAGGGGGCGTGGATCAGCCCCAGCATTTT
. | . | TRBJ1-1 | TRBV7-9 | CASSQRAGEGTEAFF | TGTGCCAGCAGCCAGAGGGCGGGGGAGGGCACTGAAGCTTTCTTT
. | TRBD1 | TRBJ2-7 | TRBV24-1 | CATSDLAPLLTGADEQYF | TGTGCCACCAGTGATTTAGCCCCTCTACTAACAGGGGCAGACGAGCAGTACTTC
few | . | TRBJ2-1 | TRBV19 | CASTWQGKDNEQFF | TGTGCCAGTACGTGGCAGGGAAAGGACAATGAGCAGTTCTTC
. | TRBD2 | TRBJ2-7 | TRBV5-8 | CASIGYSGTGEQYF | TGTGCCAGCATAGGTTATAGCGGGACGGGCGAGCAGTACTTC
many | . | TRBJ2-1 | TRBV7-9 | CASSFAGTEQFF | TGTGCCAGCAGCTTCGCCGGGACTGAGCAGTTCTTC
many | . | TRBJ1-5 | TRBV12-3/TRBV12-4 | CASSLGRAYQPQHF | TGTGCCAGCAGTTTAGGCAGGGCGTATCAGCCCCAACATTTT
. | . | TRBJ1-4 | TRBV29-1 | CSVAGRLKEKLFF | TGCAGCGTCGCAGGGAGACTGAAGGAAAAACTGTTTTTT
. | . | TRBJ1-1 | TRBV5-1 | CASSPVGPEAFF | TGCGCCAGCAGCCCGGTTGGGCCTGAAGCTTTCTTT
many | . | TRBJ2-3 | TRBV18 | CASSPQPPTGTDTQYF | TGTGCCAGCTCACCCCAGCCCCCGACAGGCACAGATACGCAGTATTTT
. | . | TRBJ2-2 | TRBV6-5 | CASSYDPGINTGELFF | TGTGCCAGCAGTTACGACCCCGGAATAAACACCGGGGAGCTGTTTTTT
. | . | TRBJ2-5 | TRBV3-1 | CASSHGPGAETQYF | TGTGCCAGCAGCCACGGACCAGGGGCAGAGACCCAGTACTTC
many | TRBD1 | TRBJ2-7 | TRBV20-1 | CSARRDRGPHRTYEQYF | TGCAGTGCTCGCCGGGACAGGGGCCCGCACAGAACCTACGAGCAGTACTTC